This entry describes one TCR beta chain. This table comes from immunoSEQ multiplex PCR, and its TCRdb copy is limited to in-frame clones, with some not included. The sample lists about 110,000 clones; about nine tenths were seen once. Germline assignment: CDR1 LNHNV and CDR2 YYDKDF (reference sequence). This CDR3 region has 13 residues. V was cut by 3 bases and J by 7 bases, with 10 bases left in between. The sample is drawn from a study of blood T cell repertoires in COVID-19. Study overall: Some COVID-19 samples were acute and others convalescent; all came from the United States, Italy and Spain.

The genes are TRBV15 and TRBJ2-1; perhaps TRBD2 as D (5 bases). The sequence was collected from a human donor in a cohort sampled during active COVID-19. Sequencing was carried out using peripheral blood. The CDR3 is CATSRGAGNEQFF. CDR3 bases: TGTGCCACCAGCAGGGGAGCAGGAAATGAGCAGTTCTTC.